Reported below is one TCR beta chain. Its cognate antigen has yet to be identified. Per-base quality was not reported, and no clone a single base away is much larger than it. Deletion took 2 bases off V and 3 bases off J, with a span of 10 bases between the germline ends. CDR1 is given as MDHEN and CDR2 as SYDVKM, both from the germline V gene. Including cysteine and phenylalanine, the CDR3 has 14 amino acids. Only the CDR3 part of the read is kept: 42 bases, read in frame from the first base. This sample is part of a study of blood T cell repertoires in COVID-19 (TCRdb year 2020). General notes on the study: Samples covering the acute and convalescent phases of COVID-19 were provided by collaborators in the United States, Italy and Spain. The prospective study material was composed of cDNA or gDNA derived from T cells, B-cell-depleted T cells, or PBMCs. The dataset comprised deeply sampled blood TCRbeta repertoires from subjects exposed to, actively infected with, or recovered from COVID-19. A freely available public database, intended as a resource for researchers studying the immune response to SARS-CoV-2, is where the repertoires were released. The samples were drawn from the first 160 participants of the ongoing ImmuneRACE study and from some 1,300 subjects provided by 6 global collaborators. Sample metadata almost always included a de-identified subject ID, COVID-19 status, age in years and sex. HLA class I and class II types, where available, came from metadata supplied by the sample provider rather than from assay-based typing. What the study reported, not specific to this receptor: The quantity of clinical and demographic metadata differed by source and by participant and was supplied without curation.

Each collaborating institution followed its own protocols to collect whole blood in K2EDTA tubes. For TCRbeta analysis, collaborators shipped samples as frozen whole blood, isolated PBMCs, or DNA extracted from either of those sample types. The immunoSEQ Assay, a bias-controlled multiplex PCR, was used to amplify TCRbeta CDR3 regions from genomic DNA. On the authors' methods: Within the assay, amplification of reference gene primers was used to estimate how many nucleated cells each sample contained. To quantify the absolute abundance of each unique TCRbeta CDR3 rearrangement, sequence reads were collapsed and filtered. For each sample, productive Simpson clonality was calculated as the square root of Simpson's diversity index across productive rearrangements. Held by TCRdb, this immuneACCESS table contains in-frame sequences only and omits some clones. Under half of the omission traces to an unresolved V gene where checked; the cause of the rest is unknown. The DNA was the basis for D and trimming; V, J and clone size are from that table. The sample yields over 130,000 clones; approximately 83% were counted once. Of the sample, around 4% falls within the top ten clones.

This TCR was sampled from a woman in her sixties or seventies with acute or convalescent COVID-19. The V and J genes are TRBV28 and TRBJ1-2, with no confident D gene call. Material: peripheral blood. CDR3 sequence: CASSLDGNDYGYTF. The nucleotide sequence reads as follows: TGTGCCAGCAGTTTAGACGGGAACGACTATGGCTACACCTTC.